This entry is about one T cell receptor (beta chain). Cohort 3 donors were reported recovered after two negative PCRs, clearance, or symptom resolution. This entry comes from a study of blood T cell repertoires in COVID-19. Trimming left V 3 bases short and J 2 bases short, with 7 bases between. This CDR3 region has 13 residues. Some clones are missing from TCRdb's copy, which holds only in-frame ones; the method was immunoSEQ multiplex PCR. The sample consists of 300,000 to 350,000 clones, over 75% of them appearing once. The V and J genes are TRBV12-3 or TRBV12-4 and TRBJ1-2; D is ambiguous. The sample comprised PBMCs or T cells enriched from blood (not recorded which). This TCR came from a man aged 30 to 39 who had recovered from COVID-19. DNA for the CDR3: TGTGCCAGCAGTTTGCTAGAGAACTATGGCTACACCTTC. Protein product: CASSLLENYGYTF.